This T cell receptor beta chain was sequenced for a study of blood T cell repertoires in COVID-19. Whole-study context: Specimens from acute and convalescent COVID-19 originated in the United States, Italy and Spain.

Assay used: immunoSEQ multiplex PCR; TCRdb lists only in-frame clones, some missing. The sample lists approximately 150,000 clones, roughly 90% occurring once. V lost 3 bases to trimming and J lost 3 bases, with 9 bases between them. This CDR3 is built from 13 residues. CDR1 SGHRS and CDR2 YFSETQ come from the germline V gene. What was sequenced was peripheral blood. The V call is TRBV5-1, the J call TRBJ2-5, with D possibly matching TRBD1 (6 bases). The TCR was taken from a woman in her fifties or sixties with acute or convalescent COVID-19. The CDR3 sequence: CASSWNREETQYF. The CDR3 DNA reads TGCGCCAGCAGCTGGAACAGGGAAGAGACCCAGTACTTC.